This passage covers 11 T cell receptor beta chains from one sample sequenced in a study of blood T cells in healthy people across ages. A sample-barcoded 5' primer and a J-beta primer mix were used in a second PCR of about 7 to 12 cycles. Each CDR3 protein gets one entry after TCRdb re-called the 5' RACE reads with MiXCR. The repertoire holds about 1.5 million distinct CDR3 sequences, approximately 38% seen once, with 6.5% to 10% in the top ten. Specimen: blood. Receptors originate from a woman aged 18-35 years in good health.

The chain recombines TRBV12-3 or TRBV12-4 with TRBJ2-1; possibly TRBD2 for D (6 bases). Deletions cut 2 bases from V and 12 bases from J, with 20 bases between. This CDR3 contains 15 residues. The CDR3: CASSLKDAGLGGQFF. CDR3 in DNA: TGTGCCAGCAGTTTAAAGGATGCGGGGCTTGGGGGGCAGTTCTTC.

The CDR3 sequence is CASSSTDREDRQGSSYNEQFF. In DNA, the CDR3 is TGCGCCAGCAGCTCGACTGACCGTGAGGACCGACAGGGAAGCTCCTACAATGAGCAGTTCTTC. The chain couples TRBV5-1 to TRBJ2-1; 7 bases agree with TRBD1. Trimming cost V 3 bases and J 0 bases; bases outside gene matches: 21. Per germline, CDR1 SGHRS and CDR2 YFSETQ. The CDR3 is 21 residues long.

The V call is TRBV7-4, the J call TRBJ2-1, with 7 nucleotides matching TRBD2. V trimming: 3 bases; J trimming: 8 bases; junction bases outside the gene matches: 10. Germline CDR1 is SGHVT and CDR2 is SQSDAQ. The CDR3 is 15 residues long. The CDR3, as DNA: TGTGCCAGCAGCTTCGGGGAGGGATCGATCGATGAGCAGTTCTTC. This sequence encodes CASSFGEGSIDEQFF. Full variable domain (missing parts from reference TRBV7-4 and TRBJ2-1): GAGVSQSPRYKVAKRGRDVALRCDSISGHVTLYWYRQTLGQGSEVLTYSQSDAQRDKSGRPSGRFSAERPERSVSTLKIQRTEQGDSAVYLCASSFGEGSIDEQFFGPGTRLTVL.

This CDR3 is CASTAAGANVLTF. In DNA, the CDR3 is TGCGCCAGTACCGCGGCTGGGGCCAACGTCCTGACTTTC. This chain connects TRBV10-2 to TRBJ2-6; the D is unclear. CDR1 WSHSY and CDR2 SAAADI come from the germline V gene. The germline V and J ends were trimmed by 9 bases and 2 bases, with 8 bases remaining between them. The CDR3 sequence is 13 residues long.

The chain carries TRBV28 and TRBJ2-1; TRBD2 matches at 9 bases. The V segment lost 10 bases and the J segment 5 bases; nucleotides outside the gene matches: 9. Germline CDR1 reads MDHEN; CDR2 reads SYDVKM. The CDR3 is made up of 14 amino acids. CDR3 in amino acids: CATWTTSGDNEQFF. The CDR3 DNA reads TGTGCCACGTGGACGACTAGCGGTGACAATGAGCAGTTCTTC.

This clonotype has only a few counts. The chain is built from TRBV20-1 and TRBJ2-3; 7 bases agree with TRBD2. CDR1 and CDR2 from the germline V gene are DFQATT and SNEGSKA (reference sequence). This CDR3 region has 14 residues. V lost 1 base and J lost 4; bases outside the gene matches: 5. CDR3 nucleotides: TGCAGTGCTAGAGCGGGAGGACTGGCAGATACGCAGTATTTT. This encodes CSARAGGLADTQYF.

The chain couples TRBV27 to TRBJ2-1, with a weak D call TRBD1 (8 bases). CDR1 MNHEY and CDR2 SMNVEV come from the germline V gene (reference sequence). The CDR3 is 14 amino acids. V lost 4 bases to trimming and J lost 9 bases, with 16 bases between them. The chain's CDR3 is CASSSSQGGSEQFF. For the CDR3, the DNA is TGTGCCAGCAGTTCGTCACAGGGGGGGAGTGAGCAGTTCTTC.

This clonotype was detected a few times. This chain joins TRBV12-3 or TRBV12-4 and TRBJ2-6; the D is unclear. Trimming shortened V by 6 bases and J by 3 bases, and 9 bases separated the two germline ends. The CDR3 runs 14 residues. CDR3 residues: CASSDQSGANVLTF. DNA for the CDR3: TGTGCCAGCAGCGACCAGAGTGGGGCCAACGTCCTGACTTTC.

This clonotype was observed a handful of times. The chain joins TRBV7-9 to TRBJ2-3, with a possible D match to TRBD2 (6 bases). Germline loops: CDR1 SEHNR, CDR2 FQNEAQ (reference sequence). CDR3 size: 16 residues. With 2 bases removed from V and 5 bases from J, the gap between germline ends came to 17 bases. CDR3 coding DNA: TGTGCCAGCAGCTTACCGTATCTGGGGGGTCAAGATACGCAGTATTTT. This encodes CASSLPYLGGQDTQYF. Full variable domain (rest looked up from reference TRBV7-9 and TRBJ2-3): DTGVSQNPRHKITKRGQNVTFRCDPISEHNRLYWYRQTLGQGPEFLTYFQNEAQLEKSRLLSDRFSAERPKGSFSTLEIQRTEQGDSAMYLCASSLPYLGGQDTQYFGPGTRLTVL.

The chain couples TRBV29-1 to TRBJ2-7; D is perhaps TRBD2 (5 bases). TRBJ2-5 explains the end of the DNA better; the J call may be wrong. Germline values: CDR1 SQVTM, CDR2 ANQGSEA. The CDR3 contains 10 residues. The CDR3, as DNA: TGCAGCGTACTTGGAGGGACCCAGTACTTC. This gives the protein CSVLGGTQYF.

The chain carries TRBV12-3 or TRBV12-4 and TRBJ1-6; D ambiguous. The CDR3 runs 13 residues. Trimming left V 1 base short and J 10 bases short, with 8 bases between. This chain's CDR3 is CASSLGLTSPLHF. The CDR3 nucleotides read TGTGCCAGCAGTTTAGGACTTACATCACCCCTCCACTTT.